This T cell receptor beta chain was obtained from a study of blood T cell repertoires in COVID-19. On the study more broadly: The United States, Italy and Spain provided the acute and convalescent COVID-19 samples. The analysed material was cDNA or gDNA that came from T cells, B-cell-depleted T cells, or PBMCs.

Sequencing was performed with immunoSEQ multiplex PCR; in TCRdb, only in-frame clones are kept and a portion is missing. The sample yields 200,000 to 250,000 clones, 70% to 90% seen once. The CDR3 contains 13 residues. Germline lookup yields CDR1 SNHLY and CDR2 FYNNEI. V was trimmed by 4 bases and J by 2 bases, leaving 6 bases between them. The receptor was isolated from a woman aged 18-29 years who had recovered from COVID-19. This sequence joins TRBV2 and TRBJ1-5; D might be TRBD1 (6 bases). Sequencing used peripheral blood. The CDR3 sequence is CASSGQGNQPQHF. The CDR3 DNA follows: TGTGCCAGCAGTGGACAGGGCAATCAGCCCCAGCATTTT.